These 26 T cell receptor beta chains share one sample of origin, sequenced in a study of cytomegalovirus exposure and HLA in healthy donors. The PCR used 60 Vbeta and 13 Jbeta primers. Profiled with immunoSEQ multiplex PCR; TCRdb holds only in-frame clones, not every one. The repertoire includes under 200,000 clones, about four fifths of them detected once, and about 1.8% sits in the top ten. Sequencing was carried out using PBMCs. Every receptor here comes from a woman aged 18-29 years in good health and CMV-seronegative.

The CDR3 loop is CASSVADYGYTF. Written as DNA, the CDR3 is TGTGCCAGCAGCGTAGCGGACTATGGCTACACCTTC. The chain uses TRBV9 and TRBJ1-2, with no clear D. Germline CDR1 and CDR2: SGDLS and YYNGEE. The V end lost 0 bases, the J end lost 3 bases, and 3 bases lay between the germline ends. The CDR3 extends over 12 amino acids.

In regard to this clone: A junction boundary mismatches the germline segment, possibly from a read error. The chain combines TRBV7-9 with TRBJ1-3; possibly TRBD1 for D (6 bases). The CDR3 is 17 residues long. Per germline, CDR1 SEHNR and CDR2 FQNEAQ (reference sequence). Here the CDR3 reads CSSSPHTADSPGNTIYF. The DNA for the CDR3 is TGTTCCAGCAGCCCACACACGGCGGACAGTCCCGGAAACACCATATATTTT. The variable domain in full, with the rest retrieved from reference TRBV7-9 and TRBJ1-3, is DTGVSQNPRHKITKRGQNVTFRCDPISEHNRLYWYRQTLGQGPEFLTYFQNEAQLEKSRLLSDRFSAERPKGSFSTLEIQRTEQGDSAMYLCSSSPHTADSPGNTIYFGEGSWLTVV.

The chain uses TRBV10-3 and TRBJ1-2; tentatively, D is TRBD1 (5 bases). The CDR3 is made up of 13 amino acids. Per the germline V gene, CDR1 is ENHRY and CDR2 is SYGVKD. V gave up 2 bases and J gave up 7 bases, with 11 bases separating them. The CDR3 DNA follows: TGTGCCATCAGTGAGGGGGCGCGGTCTGGCTACACCTTC. It encodes CAISEGARSGYTF.

V gene TRBV10-1 combines with J gene TRBJ2-3, with D possibly matching TRBD2 (6 bases). Germline assignment: CDR1 WNHNN and CDR2 SYGVQD (reference sequence). V lost 4 bases to trimming and J lost 2 bases, with 13 bases between them. The CDR3 has 15 residues. The CDR3 here is CASSAPGLYTDTQYF. CDR3 nucleotide sequence: TGCGCCAGCAGTGCCCCGGGACTCTACACAGATACGCAGTATTTT.

V and J are TRBV21-1 and TRBJ1-2; whether TRBD1, the table's D call, matches the DNA was not checked. TRBV21-1 is assigned pseudogene status. The CDR3 extends over 17 amino acids. This chain's CDR3 is CASSCGPGTGGVDGYTF. The CDR3 bases are TGTGCCAGCAGCTGCGGGCCTGGGACAGGGGGCGTCGATGGCTACACCTTC.

Note on this clone: The junction does not match germline at one end; this may be a read error. The rearrangement links TRBV7-9 to TRBJ2-5; a possible D gene is TRBD2 (5 bases). CDR3 length equals 13 residues. Per the germline V gene, CDR1 is SEHNR and CDR2 is FQNEAQ (reference sequence). CDR3 residues: CTSSSPEGETQYF. CDR3 DNA: TGTACCAGCAGCTCACCCGAGGGAGAGACCCAGTACTTC. The full variable domain, with the rest looked up from reference TRBV7-9 and TRBJ2-5, is DTGVSQNPRHKITKRGQNVTFRCDPISEHNRLYWYRQTLGQGPEFLTYFQNEAQLEKSRLLSDRFSAERPKGSFSTLEIQRTEQGDSAMYLCTSSSPEGETQYFGPGTRLLVL.

This clone appeared a single time. This chain uses TRBV5-1 with TRBJ1-1; D may be TRBD1 (6 bases). The ends were cut back, 1 base at V and 4 bases at J, with 14 bases in the middle. The CDR3 runs to 15 residues. CDR1 and CDR2 (germline): SGHRS, YFSETQ. This chain's CDR3 is CASSLLKGVATEAFF. The CDR3 DNA reads TGCGCCAGCAGCTTGTTAAAGGGGGTAGCCACTGAAGCTTTCTTT.

The V call is TRBV9, the J call TRBJ2-5, with 8 nucleotides matching TRBD1. CDR3 length equals 14 residues. The V segment lost 3 bases and the J segment 3 bases; nucleotides outside the gene matches: 4. Germline CDR1 is SGDLS and CDR2 is YYNGEE. CDR3 sequence (DNA): TGTGCCAGCAGCGGGGGACAGGAAAAAGAGACCCAGTACTTC. Translating gives CASSGGQEKETQYF. Full variable domain (rest looked up from reference TRBV9 and TRBJ2-5): DSGVTQTPKHLITATGQRVTLRCSPRSGDLSVYWYQQSLDQGLQFLIQYYNGEERAKGNILERFSAQQFPDLHSELNLSSLELGDSALYFCASSGGQEKETQYFGPGTRLLVL.

V gene TRBV6-1 combines with J gene TRBJ1-2; tentatively, D is TRBD1 (5 bases). The germline CDR1 and CDR2 sequences are MNHNS and SASEGT. This CDR3 spans 15 amino acids. The V end was cut by 1 base, the J end by 3 bases, with 12 bases between. CDR3 loop: CASSEEEGLDYGYTF. The DNA for the CDR3 is TGTGCCAGCAGTGAAGAGGAGGGGTTGGACTATGGCTACACCTTC.

The chain joins TRBV7-9 to TRBJ2-3; D gene uncertain. The V end lost 6 bases, the J end lost 2 bases, and 6 bases lay between the germline ends. CDR1 and CDR2 (germline): SEHNR, FQNEAQ (reference sequence). The CDR3 runs 12 residues. CDR3 region: CASSSITDTQYF. In DNA form, the CDR3 reads TGTGCCAGCAGTTCCATCACAGATACGCAGTATTTT.

The chain links TRBV6-5 to TRBJ1-1, with 8 positions matching TRBD1. In germline, CDR1 is MNHEY, CDR2 SVGAGI. The CDR3 is made up of 15 amino acids. V lost 2 bases to trimming and J lost 0 bases; unmatched junction nucleotides: 2. CDR3 sequence (DNA): TGTGCCAGCAGTTACGACAGGGGCCTGAACACTGAAGCTTTCTTT. Its translation: CASSYDRGLNTEAFF.

The chain recombines TRBV5-1 with TRBJ2-3; 13 bases agree with TRBD2. The length of the CDR3 is 15 residues. Germline V lookup: CDR1 SGHRS, CDR2 YFSETQ. Unmatched junction bases numbered 8, after V lost 4 bases and J lost 9 bases. The CDR3 loop is CASSPGTSGTGTQYF. The DNA for the CDR3 is TGCGCCAGCAGCCCCGGGACTAGCGGGACAGGGACGCAGTATTTT.

The J gene is TRBJ2-1, the V gene TRBV18, with 9 nucleotides matching TRBD1. Unmatched junction bases numbered 8, after V lost 2 bases and J lost 6 bases. The CDR3 consists of 16 residues. The germline V gene encodes CDR1 KGHSH and CDR2 LQKENI. CDR3 DNA sequence: TGTGCCAGCTCACCAGATGCGGACAGGGGTTCCAATGAGCAGTTCTTC. It codes for CASSPDADRGSNEQFF.

The chain carries TRBV7-9 and TRBJ2-4; TRBD2 agrees at 8 bases. The CDR3 is made up of 17 amino acids. With 0 bases clipped from V and 0 bases from J, the junction kept 4 bases outside the gene matches. The germline V gene has CDR1 SEHNR and CDR2 FQNEAQ (reference sequence). CDR3 residues: CASSLARGDQAKNIQYF. DNA for the CDR3: TGTGCCAGCAGCTTAGCGCGGGGGGACCAAGCCAAAAACATTCAGTACTTC.

V gene TRBV4-3 combines with J gene TRBJ2-2; 10 nucleotides align to TRBD1. The trim removed 0 bases at V and 4 bases at J, leaving 8 bases unmatched. Germline V lookup: CDR1 LGHNA, CDR2 YSLEER. This CDR3 is 18 amino acids long. The CDR3 loop is CASSQDGDRGLSTGELFF. CDR3 bases: TGCGCCAGCAGCCAAGATGGGGACAGGGGACTTAGCACCGGGGAGCTGTTTTTT.

The chain recombines TRBV11-2 with TRBJ2-7; TRBD2 aligns across 12 bases. V lost 4 bases, J lost 4 bases, and 14 bases stayed unmatched. The CDR3 spans 18 residues. Germline assignment: CDR1 SGHAT and CDR2 FQNNGV. This chain's CDR3 is CASSSRRRRTSGTYEQYF. The CDR3 nucleotides are TGTGCCAGCAGCTCCCGTCGGAGGAGGACTAGCGGGACGTACGAGCAGTACTTC.

The sample holds one count of this clone. The rearrangement links TRBV7-6 to TRBJ1-2, with 8 bases lining up with TRBD1. CDR3 length: 15 residues. In germline, CDR1 is SGHVS, CDR2 FNYEAQ. V dropped 1 base and J dropped 7; count of bases not matched to a gene: 8. CDR3 nucleotide sequence: TGTGCCAGCAGCTTAGGAGGACAGGGCGCCGGTGGCTACACCTTC. It is translated as CASSLGGQGAGGYTF.

This clone was detected once. The chain has TRBV5-4 and TRBJ2-1; TRBD1 aligns across 9 bases. The CDR3 length is 15 residues. V gave up 4 bases and J gave up 8 bases; unmatched junction bases: 10. Germline CDR1 is SGHNT and CDR2 is YYREEE (reference sequence). This CDR3 reads CASSRTGARDHEQFF. The CDR3 DNA is TGTGCCAGCAGCCGGACAGGGGCACGGGACCATGAGCAGTTCTTC.

The chain combines TRBV7-9 with TRBJ2-5; D not resolved. CDR1 and CDR2 from the germline V gene are SEHNR and FQNEAQ (reference sequence). Trimming took 5 bases from V and 5 from J, leaving 6 bases between them. The CDR3 extends over 11 amino acids. CDR3 DNA: TGTGCCAGCAGCCCTCGGGAGACCCAGTACTTC. It is translated as CASSPRETQYF.

This chain connects TRBV9 to TRBJ1-1, with D perhaps matching TRBD1 (6 bases). Germline lookup yields CDR1 SGDLS and CDR2 YYNGEE. The CDR3 consists of 16 residues. V shed 1 base and J shed 5 bases, with 18 bases lying between them. DNA for the CDR3: TGTGCCAGCAGCGTAATAGTACAGGGTCTGTGGACTGAAGCTTTCTTT. It yields the protein CASSVIVQGLWTEAFF.

The rearrangement links TRBV9 to TRBJ1-3; the D gene is possibly TRBD1 (6 bases). Trimming took off 0 bases at V and 3 bases at J, with 10 bases between the two ends. The CDR3 totals 15 residues. Looked up from germline, CDR1 is SGDLS and CDR2 is YYNGEE. The CDR3 nucleotides are TGTGCCAGCAGCGTAGCAGCCAGGGGTGGAAACACCATATATTTT. It is translated as CASSVAARGGNTIYF.

Note on this clone: The same CDR3 is also encoded by other DNA sequences in this sample. The V gene is TRBV6-5, the J gene TRBJ2-1, with 12 bases identical to TRBD2. The ends lost 4 bases at V and 12 bases at J; junction bases unmatched: 7. This CDR3 comprises 14 residues. Germline V gives CDR1 MNHEY, CDR2 SVGAGI. This CDR3 reads CASSSSGLAGRQFF. The CDR3 DNA follows: TGTGCCAGCAGTTCCTCCGGACTAGCGGGAAGGCAGTTCTTC.

The chain carries TRBV7-2 and TRBJ2-4; 7 bases match TRBD2. V trimming: 1 base; J trimming: 1 base; junction bases outside the gene matches: 7. The CDR3 runs 17 residues. CDR1 and CDR2 (germline): SGHTA, FQGNSA. This CDR3 reads CASSLGPAGEAKNIQYF. DNA for the CDR3: TGTGCCAGCAGCTTAGGCCCTGCGGGAGAGGCCAAAAACATTCAGTACTTC.

The chain employs TRBV10-3 and TRBJ1-2; TRBD1 matches at 7 bases. The CDR3 has 12 amino acids. V trimming: 3 bases; J trimming: 10 bases; junction bases outside the gene matches: 5. The germline gives CDR1 ENHRY, CDR2 SYGVKD. CDR3 sequence: CAISDVRGDYTF. The CDR3 region has the DNA TGTGCCATCAGTGATGTCAGGGGGGACTACACCTTC.

The CDR3 DNA reads TGTGCCAGCAGTTTCAGGCAGGGAGCCAAAAACATTCAGTACTTC. Amino acid sequence: CASSFRQGAKNIQYF. The chain uses TRBV28 and TRBJ2-4, with a weak D call TRBD1 (5 bases). The CDR3 length is 15 residues. Looked up from germline, CDR1 is MDHEN and CDR2 is SYDVKM. Trimming stripped 3 bases from V and 0 bases from J, with 9 bases between.

The V gene is TRBV28, the J gene TRBJ1-1; TRBD1 matches at 11 bases. The CDR3 consists of 15 residues. CDR1 is MDHEN and CDR2 is SYDVKM in the germline V gene. J gave up 3 bases and V 5 bases, and 5 bases lay outside the gene matches. The DNA for the CDR3 is TGTGCCAGCAGTGAAGGGGGACAGGGGGACACTGAAGCTTTCTTT. It encodes CASSEGGQGDTEAFF.